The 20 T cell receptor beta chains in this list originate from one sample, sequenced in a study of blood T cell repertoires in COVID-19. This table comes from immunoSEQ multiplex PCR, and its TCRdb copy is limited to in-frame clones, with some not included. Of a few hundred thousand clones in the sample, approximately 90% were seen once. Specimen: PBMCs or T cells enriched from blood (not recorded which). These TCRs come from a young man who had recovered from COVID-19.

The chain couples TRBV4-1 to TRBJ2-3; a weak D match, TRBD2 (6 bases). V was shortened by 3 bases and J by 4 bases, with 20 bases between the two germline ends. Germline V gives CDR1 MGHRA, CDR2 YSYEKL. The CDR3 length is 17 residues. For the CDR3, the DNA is TGCGCCAGCAGCCACCCGACTAGGCTAAGCGCAGCAGATACGCAGTATTTT. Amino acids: CASSHPTRLSAADTQYF.

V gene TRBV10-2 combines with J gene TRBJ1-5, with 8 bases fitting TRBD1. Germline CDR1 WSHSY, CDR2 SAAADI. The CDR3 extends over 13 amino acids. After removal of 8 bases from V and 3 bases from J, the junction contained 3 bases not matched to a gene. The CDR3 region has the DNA TGCGCCAGCGTGGGACAGGTCAATCAGCCCCAGCATTTT. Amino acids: CASVGQVNQPQHF.

The CDR3 DNA follows: TGTGCCAGTAGTAAACCAGGACAGCCGGGGGGGAAAGATACGCAGTATTTT. As protein: CASSKPGQPGGKDTQYF. This chain joins TRBV19 and TRBJ2-3, with 8 bases lining up with TRBD2. V lost 4 bases and J lost 5; bases outside the gene matches: 14. Germline V gives CDR1 LNHDA, CDR2 SQIVND (reference sequence). This CDR3 is 17 amino acids long.

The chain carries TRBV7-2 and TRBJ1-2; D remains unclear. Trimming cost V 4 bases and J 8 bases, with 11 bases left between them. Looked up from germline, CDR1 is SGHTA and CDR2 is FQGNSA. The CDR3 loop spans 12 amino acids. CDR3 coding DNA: TGTGCCAGCAGCTCCACACCAGAAGGCTACACCTTC. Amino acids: CASSSTPEGYTF.

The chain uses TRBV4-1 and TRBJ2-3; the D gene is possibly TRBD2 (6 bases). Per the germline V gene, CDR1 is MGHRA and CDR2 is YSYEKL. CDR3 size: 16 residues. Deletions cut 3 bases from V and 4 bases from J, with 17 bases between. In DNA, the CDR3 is TGCGCCAGCAGCCAGGTGGGGTACGGGACTCCAGATACGCAGTATTTT. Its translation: CASSQVGYGTPDTQYF.

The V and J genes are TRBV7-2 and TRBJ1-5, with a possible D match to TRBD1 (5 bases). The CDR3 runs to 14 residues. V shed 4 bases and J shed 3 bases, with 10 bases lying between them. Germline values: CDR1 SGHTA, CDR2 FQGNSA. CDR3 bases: TGTGCCAGCAGCTCCTCAGGGTACAATCAGCCCCAGCATTTT. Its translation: CASSSSGYNQPQHF.

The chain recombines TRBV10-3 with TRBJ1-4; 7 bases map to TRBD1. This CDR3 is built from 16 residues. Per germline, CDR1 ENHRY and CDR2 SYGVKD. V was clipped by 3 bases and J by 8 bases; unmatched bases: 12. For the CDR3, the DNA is TGTGCCATCAGTGATTCCTTGGACAGGTCGGAGGAAAAACTGTTTTTT. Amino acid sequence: CAISDSLDRSEEKLFF.

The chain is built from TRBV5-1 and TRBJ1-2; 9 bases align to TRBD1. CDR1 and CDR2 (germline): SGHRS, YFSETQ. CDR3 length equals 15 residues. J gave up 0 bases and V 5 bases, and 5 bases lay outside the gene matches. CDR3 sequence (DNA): TGCGCCAGCAGGGACAGGACAGGGGCTAACTATGGCTACACCTTC. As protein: CASRDRTGANYGYTF.

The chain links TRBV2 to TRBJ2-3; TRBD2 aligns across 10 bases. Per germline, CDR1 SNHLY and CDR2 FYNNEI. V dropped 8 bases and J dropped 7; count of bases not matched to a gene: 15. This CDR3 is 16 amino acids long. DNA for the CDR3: TGTGCCAGCGTGTCCTCTCTAGCGGGAGTACTTAATACGCAGTATTTT. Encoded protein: CASVSSLAGVLNTQYF. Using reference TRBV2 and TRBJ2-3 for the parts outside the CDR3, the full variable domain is EPEVTQTPSHQVTQMGQEVILRCVPISNHLYFYWYRQILGQKVEFLVSFYNNEISEKSEIFDDQFSVERPDGSNFTLKIRSTKLEDSAMYFCASVSSLAGVLNTQYFGPGTRLTVL.

The CDR3 region has the DNA TGTGCCAGCATCTCGGGGACAGGGGGCTACAATGAGCAGTTCTTC. Residues: CASISGTGGYNEQFF. The chain recombines TRBV7-8 with TRBJ2-1; 11 positions agree with TRBD1. This CDR3 region has 15 residues. The germline V gene encodes CDR1 SGHVS and CDR2 FQNEAQ. The V gene end was trimmed by 7 bases and the J gene end by 3 bases; junction bases not matched to a gene: 5. Filled out from reference TRBV7-8 and TRBJ2-1, the complete variable domain reads GAGVSQSPRYKVAKRGQDVALRCDPISGHVSLFWYQQALGQGPEFLTYFQNEAQLDKSGLPSDRFFAERPEGSVSTLKIQRTQQEDSAVYLCASISGTGGYNEQFFGPGTRLTVL.

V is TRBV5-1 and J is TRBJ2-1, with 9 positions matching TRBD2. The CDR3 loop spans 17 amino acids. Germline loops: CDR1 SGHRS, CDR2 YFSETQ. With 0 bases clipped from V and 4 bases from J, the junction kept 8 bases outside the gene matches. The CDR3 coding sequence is TGCGCCAGCAGCTTGGGTCCGACTAGCGGACCATACAATGAGCAGTTCTTC. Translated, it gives CASSLGPTSGPYNEQFF.

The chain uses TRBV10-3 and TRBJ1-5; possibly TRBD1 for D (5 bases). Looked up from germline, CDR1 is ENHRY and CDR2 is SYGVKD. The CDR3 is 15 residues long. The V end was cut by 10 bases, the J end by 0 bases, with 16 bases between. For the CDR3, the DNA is TGTGCCACCACCGACAGCCAACCTAGCAATCAGCCCCAGCATTTT. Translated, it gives CATTDSQPSNQPQHF.

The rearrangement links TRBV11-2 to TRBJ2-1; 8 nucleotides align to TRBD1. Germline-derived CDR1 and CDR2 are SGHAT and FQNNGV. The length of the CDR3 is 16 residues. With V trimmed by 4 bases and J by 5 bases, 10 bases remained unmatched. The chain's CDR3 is CASSSPPGQADNEQFF. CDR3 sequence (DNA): TGTGCCAGCAGCTCTCCTCCGGGACAGGCGGACAATGAGCAGTTCTTC.

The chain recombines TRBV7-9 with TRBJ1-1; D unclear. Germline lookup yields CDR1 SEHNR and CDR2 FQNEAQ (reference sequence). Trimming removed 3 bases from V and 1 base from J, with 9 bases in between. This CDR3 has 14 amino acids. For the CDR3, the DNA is TGTGCCAGCAGCTTGTTACACCCGAACACTGAAGCTTTCTTT. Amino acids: CASSLLHPNTEAFF.

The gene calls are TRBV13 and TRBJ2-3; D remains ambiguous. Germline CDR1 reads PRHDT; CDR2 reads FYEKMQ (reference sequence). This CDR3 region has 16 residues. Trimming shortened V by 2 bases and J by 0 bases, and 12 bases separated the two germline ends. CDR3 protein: CASSLSWAPSTDTQYF. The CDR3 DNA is TGTGCCAGCAGCTTAAGCTGGGCCCCTAGCACAGATACGCAGTATTTT. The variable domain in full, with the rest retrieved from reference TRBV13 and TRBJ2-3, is AAGVIQSPRHLIKEKRETATLKCYPIPRHDTVYWYQQGPGQDPQFLISFYEKMQSDKGSIPDRFSAQQFSDYHSELNMSSLELGDSALYFCASSLSWAPSTDTQYFGPGTRLTVL.

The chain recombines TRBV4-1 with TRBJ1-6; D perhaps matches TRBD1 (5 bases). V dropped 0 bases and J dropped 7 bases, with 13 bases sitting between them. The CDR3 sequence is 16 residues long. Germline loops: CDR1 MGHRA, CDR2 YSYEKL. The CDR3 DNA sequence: TGCGCCAGCAGCCAAGATCCCCCAGGGATGAATTCACCCCTCCACTTT. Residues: CASSQDPPGMNSPLHF.

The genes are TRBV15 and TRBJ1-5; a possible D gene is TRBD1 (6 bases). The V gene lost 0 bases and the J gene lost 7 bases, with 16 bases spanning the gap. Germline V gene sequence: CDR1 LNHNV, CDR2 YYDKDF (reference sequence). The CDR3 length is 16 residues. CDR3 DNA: TGTGCCACCAGCAGAGAGAGGACAGTCATCGGGCAGCCCCAGCATTTT. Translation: CATSRERTVIGQPQHF.

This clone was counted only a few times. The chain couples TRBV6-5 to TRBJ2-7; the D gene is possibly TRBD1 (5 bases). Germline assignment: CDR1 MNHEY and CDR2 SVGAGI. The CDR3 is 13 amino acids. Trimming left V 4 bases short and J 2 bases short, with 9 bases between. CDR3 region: CASSFGATYEQYF. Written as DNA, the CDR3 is TGTGCCAGCAGTTTTGGGGCTACCTACGAGCAGTACTTC.

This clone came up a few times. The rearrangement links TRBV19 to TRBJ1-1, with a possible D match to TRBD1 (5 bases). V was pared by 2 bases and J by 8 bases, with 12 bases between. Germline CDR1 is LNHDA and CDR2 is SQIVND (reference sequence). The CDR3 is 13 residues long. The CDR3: CASSIFQGREAFF. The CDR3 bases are TGTGCCAGTAGTATATTTCAGGGAAGGGAAGCTTTCTTT.

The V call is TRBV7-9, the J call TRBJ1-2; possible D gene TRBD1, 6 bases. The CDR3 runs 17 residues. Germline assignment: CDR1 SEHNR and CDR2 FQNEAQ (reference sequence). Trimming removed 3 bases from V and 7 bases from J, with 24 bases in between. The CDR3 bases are TGTGCCAGCAGCTTGGCGACTTTCCGACAGGCCCGCGGTGGCTACACCTTC. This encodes CASSLATFRQARGGYTF.